This record looks at one T cell receptor (beta chain) sequence and its context. Its antigen is still unknown. Between the trimmed V and J ends, which lost 3 bases and 2 bases, there was a span of 17 bases. Germline lookup yields CDR1 SGHAT and CDR2 FQNNGV. This CDR3 has 16 residues. No fewer than two post-ART and no fewer than one pre-ART PBMC samples existed for each donor. Cryopreserved PBMC, at roughly 0.85-11 million per sample, were present before DNA extraction. Sequencing relied on immunoSEQ assay v3.0, run at survey level. Sequencing of each sample targeted roughly 35,000-55,000 T-cell genomes. The assay was immunoSEQ multiplex PCR, and TCRdb's table has in-frame clones only and misses some. Among 20,000 or so clones listed, about 79% were seen once. The sample belongs to a study of long-term antiretroviral therapy in people with HIV. Notes on the study in general: Spans of CDR3 length were tighter for HIV repertoires than for controls.

The chain joins TRBV11-2 to TRBJ2-7; tentatively, D is TRBD2 (6 bases). The sequenced sample was unsorted PBMCs, obtained 0.1 years before starting antiretroviral therapy. The clonotype comes from a man between 18 and 35 years old with HIV. CDR3 bases: TGTGCCAGCAGCTTGTCAGTCGGGAGCAGTCCCTACGAGCAGTACTTC. Encoded protein: CASSLSVGSSPYEQYF.